The 8 T cell receptor beta chains in this list originate from one sample, sequenced in a study of patients and donors after allogeneic stem cell transplantation. TCRdb itself ran the RT-PCR reads through MiXCR, one entry per CDR3 protein. The top ten clones hold 60% to 75% of a sample with 85,000 to 90,000 distinct CDR3 sequences, roughly 52% of them seen once. Sequencing was done on a sample of blood, either unsorted or a sorted T cell fraction (not recorded which). All receptors come from a human donor who was either an allogeneic HSCT recipient or a stem cell or donor lymphocyte infusion donor (not recorded which). It is not recorded whose cells these are; they may come from a transplant donor.

The chain carries TRBV28 and TRBJ1-5; 9 bases map to TRBD1. Trimming at V came to 3 bases and at J to 1 base, leaving 1 base not matched to a gene. The length of the CDR3 is 15 residues. Germline lookup yields CDR1 MDHEN and CDR2 SYDVKM. The CDR3 coding sequence is TGTGCCAGCAGTTTCGGGACAGGGAGCAATCAGCCCCAGCATTTT. Translated, it gives CASSFGTGSNQPQHF.

V gene TRBV27 combines with J gene TRBJ1-6, with a tentative D call TRBD1 (6 bases). The germline gives CDR1 MNHEY, CDR2 SMNVEV (reference sequence). The CDR3 loop spans 16 amino acids. V gave up 7 bases and J gave up 4 bases, with 17 bases separating them. The CDR3 here is CASTLGGRRYNSPLHF. CDR3 in DNA: TGTGCCAGCACTCTAGGGGGACGGCGGTATAATTCACCCCTCCACTTT.

V is TRBV20-1 and J is TRBJ1-1, with a possible D match to TRBD1 (6 bases). V shed 1 base and J shed 0 bases, with 9 bases lying between them. The germline V gene encodes CDR1 DFQATT and CDR2 SNEGSKA (reference sequence). This CDR3 has 14 amino acids. Here the CDR3 reads CSARGGQLNTEAFF. The CDR3 DNA reads as TGCAGTGCTAGAGGGGGGCAGTTGAACACTGAAGCTTTCTTT.

The table lists this clonotype with a count of one. The chain uses TRBV27 and TRBJ1-1, with D possibly TRBD1 on 6 matching bases. The CDR3 spans 13 residues. The V and J ends lost 7 bases and 4 bases respectively, with 13 bases between them. Germline V lookup: CDR1 MNHEY, CDR2 SMNVEV (reference sequence). The CDR3 sequence: CASKQGGGTEAFF. DNA of the CDR3: TGTGCCAGCAAACAAGGAGGGGGCACTGAAGCTTTCTTT.

The chain recombines TRBV20-1 with TRBJ1-5; 9 bases agree with TRBD1. The V gene end was trimmed by 5 bases and the J gene end by 9 bases; junction bases not matched to a gene: 8. CDR3 length: 13 amino acids. Germline V gene lookup returns CDR1 DFQATT and CDR2 SNEGSKA (reference sequence). The CDR3 DNA is TGCAGTGCTGTGACAGGGGGGAAAGGGCCCCAGCATTTT. Protein sequence: CSAVTGGKGPQHF.

In regard to this clonotype: One end of the junction is discordant with germline, which a read error may explain. The genes are TRBV6-6 and TRBJ2-5; D remains ambiguous. The CDR3 contains 11 residues. Germline V gives CDR1 MNHNY, CDR2 SVGAGI (reference sequence). The CDR3 DNA reads as TGTGCCAGCAGTGAGCAAGAGACCCGGTACTTC. Amino acids: CASSEQETRYF.

This clonotype was observed a handful of times. This chain uses TRBV15 with TRBJ1-3, with D hard to call. Germline values: CDR1 LNHNV, CDR2 YYDKDF (reference sequence). V was clipped by 2 bases and J by 4 bases, with 6 bases between them. The length of the CDR3 is 13 residues. The CDR3 DNA reads TGTGCCACCAGCAGACCGACAGGAAACACCATATATTTT. Translating it yields CATSRPTGNTIYF. The whole variable domain, remainder taken from reference TRBV15 and TRBJ1-3, is DAMVIQNPRYQVTQFGKPVTLSCSQTLNHNVMYWYQQKSSQAPKLLFHYYDKDFNNEADTPDNFQSRRPNTSFCFLDIRSPGLGDTAMYLCATSRPTGNTIYFGEGSWLTVV.

This clonotype was seen only a few times. J is TRBJ1-2 and V is TRBV6-5, with no clear D. CDR1 MNHEY and CDR2 SVGAGI come from the germline V gene. The CDR3 runs 16 residues. V was pared by 8 bases and J by 5 bases, with 24 bases between. CDR3 in amino acids: CASRPPSSEELYGYTF. The CDR3 DNA is TGTGCCAGCCGTCCCCCTTCGTCAGAAGAGTTGTATGGCTACACCTTC.